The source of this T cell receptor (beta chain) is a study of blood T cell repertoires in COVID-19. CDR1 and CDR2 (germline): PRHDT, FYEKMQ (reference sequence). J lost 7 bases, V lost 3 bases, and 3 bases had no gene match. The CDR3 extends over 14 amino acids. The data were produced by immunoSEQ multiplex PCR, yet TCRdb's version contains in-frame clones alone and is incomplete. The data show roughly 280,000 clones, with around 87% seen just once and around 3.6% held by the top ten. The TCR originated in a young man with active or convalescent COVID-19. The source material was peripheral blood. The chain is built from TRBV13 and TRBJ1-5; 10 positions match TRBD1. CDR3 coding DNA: TGTGCCAGCAGCTTGAGGGACAGGGGCCAGCCCCAGCATTTT. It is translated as CASSLRDRGQPQHF. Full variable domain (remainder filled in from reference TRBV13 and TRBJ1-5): AAGVIQSPRHLIKEKRETATLKCYPIPRHDTVYWYQQGPGQDPQFLISFYEKMQSDKGSIPDRFSAQQFSDYHSELNMSSLELGDSALYFCASSLRDRGQPQHFGDGTRLSIL.